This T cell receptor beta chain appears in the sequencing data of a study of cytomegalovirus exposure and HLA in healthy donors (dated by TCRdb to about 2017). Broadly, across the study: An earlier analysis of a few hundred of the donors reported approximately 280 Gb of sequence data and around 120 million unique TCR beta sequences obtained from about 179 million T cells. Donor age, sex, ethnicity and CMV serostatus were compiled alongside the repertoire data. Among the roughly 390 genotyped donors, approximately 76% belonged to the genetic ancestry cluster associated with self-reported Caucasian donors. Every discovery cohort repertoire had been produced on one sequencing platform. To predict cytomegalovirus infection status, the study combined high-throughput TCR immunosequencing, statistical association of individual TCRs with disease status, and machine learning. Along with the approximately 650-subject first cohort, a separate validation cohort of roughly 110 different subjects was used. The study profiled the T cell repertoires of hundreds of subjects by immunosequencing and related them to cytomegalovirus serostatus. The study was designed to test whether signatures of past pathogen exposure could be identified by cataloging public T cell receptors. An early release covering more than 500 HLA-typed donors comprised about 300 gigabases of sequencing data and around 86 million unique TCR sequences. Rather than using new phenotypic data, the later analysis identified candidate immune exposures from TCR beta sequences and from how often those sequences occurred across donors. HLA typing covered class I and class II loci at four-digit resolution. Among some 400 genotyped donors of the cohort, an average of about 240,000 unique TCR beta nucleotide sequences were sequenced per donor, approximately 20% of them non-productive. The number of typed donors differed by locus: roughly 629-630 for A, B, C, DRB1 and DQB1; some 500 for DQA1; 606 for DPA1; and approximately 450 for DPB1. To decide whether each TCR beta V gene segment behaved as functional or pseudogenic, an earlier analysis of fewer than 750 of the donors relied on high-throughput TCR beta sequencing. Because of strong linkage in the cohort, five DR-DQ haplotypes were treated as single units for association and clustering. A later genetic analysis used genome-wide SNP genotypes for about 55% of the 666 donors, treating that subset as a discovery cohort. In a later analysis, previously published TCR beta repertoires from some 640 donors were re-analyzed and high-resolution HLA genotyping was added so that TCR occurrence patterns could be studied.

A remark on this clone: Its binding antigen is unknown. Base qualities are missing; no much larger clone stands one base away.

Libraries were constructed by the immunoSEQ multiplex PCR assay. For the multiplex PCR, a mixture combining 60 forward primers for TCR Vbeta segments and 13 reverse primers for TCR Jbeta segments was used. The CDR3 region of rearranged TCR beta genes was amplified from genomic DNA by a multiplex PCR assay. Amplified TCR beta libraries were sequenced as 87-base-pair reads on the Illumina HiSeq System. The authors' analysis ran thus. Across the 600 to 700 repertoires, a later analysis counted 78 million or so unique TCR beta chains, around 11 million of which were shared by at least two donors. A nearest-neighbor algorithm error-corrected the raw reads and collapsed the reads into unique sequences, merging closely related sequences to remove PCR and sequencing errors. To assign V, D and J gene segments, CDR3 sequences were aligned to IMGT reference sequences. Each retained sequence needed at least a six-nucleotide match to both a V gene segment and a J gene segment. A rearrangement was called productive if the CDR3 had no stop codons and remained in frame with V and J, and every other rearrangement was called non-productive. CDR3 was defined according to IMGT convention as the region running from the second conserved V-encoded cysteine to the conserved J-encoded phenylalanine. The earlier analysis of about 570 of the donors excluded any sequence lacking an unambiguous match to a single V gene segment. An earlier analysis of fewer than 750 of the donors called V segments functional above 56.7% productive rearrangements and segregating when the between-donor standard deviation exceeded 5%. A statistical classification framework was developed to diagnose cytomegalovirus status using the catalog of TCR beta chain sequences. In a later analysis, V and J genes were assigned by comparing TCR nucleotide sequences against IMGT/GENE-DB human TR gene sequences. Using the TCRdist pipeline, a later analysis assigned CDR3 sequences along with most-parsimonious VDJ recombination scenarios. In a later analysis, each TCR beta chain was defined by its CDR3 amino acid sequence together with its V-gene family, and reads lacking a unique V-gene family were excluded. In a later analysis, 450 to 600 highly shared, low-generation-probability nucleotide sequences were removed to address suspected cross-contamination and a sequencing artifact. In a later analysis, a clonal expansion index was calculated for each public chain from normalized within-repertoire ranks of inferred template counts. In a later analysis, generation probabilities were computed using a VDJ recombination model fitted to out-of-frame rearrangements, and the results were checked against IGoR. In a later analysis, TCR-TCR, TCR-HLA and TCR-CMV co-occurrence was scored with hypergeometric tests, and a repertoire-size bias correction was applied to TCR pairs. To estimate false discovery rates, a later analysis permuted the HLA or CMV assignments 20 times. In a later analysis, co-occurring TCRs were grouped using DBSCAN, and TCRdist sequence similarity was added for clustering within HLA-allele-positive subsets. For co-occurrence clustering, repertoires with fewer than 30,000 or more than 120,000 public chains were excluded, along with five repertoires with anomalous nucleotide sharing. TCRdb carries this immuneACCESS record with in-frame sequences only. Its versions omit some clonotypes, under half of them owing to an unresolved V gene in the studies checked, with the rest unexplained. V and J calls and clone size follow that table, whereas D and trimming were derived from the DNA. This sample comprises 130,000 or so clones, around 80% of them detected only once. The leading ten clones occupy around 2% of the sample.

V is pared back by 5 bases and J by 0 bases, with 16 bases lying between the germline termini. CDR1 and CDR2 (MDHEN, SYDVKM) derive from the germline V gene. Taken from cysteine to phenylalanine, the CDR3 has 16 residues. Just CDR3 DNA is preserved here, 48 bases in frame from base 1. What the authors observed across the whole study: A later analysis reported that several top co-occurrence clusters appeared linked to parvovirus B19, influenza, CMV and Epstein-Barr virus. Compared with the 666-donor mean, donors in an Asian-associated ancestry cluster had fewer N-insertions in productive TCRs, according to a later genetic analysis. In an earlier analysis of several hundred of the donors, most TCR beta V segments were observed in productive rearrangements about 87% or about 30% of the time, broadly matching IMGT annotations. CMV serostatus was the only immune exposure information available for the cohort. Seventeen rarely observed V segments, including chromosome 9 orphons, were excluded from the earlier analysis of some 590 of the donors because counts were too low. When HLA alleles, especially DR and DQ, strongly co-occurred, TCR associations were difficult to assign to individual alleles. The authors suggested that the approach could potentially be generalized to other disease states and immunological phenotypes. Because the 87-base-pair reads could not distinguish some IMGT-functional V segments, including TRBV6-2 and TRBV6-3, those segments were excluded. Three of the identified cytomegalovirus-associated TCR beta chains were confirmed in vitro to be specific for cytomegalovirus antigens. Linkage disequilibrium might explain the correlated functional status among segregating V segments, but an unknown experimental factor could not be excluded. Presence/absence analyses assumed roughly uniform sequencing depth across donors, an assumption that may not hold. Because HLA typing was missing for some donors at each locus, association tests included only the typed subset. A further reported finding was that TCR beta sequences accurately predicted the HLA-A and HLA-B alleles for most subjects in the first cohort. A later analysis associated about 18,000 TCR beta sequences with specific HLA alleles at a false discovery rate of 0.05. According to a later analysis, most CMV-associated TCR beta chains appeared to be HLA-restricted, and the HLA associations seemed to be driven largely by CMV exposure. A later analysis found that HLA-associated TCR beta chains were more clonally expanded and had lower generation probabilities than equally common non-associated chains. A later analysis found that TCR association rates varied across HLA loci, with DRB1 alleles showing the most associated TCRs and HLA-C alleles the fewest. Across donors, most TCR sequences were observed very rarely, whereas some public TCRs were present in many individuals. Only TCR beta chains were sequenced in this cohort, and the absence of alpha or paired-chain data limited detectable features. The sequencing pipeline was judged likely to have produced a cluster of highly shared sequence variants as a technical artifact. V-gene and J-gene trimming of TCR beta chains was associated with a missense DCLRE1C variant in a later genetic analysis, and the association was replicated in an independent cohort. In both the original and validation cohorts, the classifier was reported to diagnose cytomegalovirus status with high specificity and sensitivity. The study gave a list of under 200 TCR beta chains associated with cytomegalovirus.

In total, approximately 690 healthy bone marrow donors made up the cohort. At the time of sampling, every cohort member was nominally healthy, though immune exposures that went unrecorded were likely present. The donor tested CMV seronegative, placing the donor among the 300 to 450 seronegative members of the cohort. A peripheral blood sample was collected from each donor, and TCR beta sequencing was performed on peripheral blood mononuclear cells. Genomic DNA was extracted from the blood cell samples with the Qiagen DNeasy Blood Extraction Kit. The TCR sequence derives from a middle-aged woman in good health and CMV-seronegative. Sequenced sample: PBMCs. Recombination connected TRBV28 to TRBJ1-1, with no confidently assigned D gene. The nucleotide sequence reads TGTGCCAGCAGTATTCCGACACGCGGGATGAACACTGAAGCTTTCTTT. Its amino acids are CASSIPTRGMNTEAFF.